This paragraph reports one T cell receptor beta chain. No antigen is known for it. TCRdb re-called the 5' RACE reads and catalogs CDR3 proteins one per entry, DNA excluded. This sample's table reports some 150,000 distinct CDR3 sequences. The sample originates from a study of T cells expressing NK-cell markers. The CDR3 runs 15 residues. Germline V gene lookup returns CDR1 LGHDT and CDR2 YNNKEL (reference sequence). Study-wide results and limits: Of CD8+ T cells, about 1.0-8% belonged to dominant NKG2C+ clonotypes in several donors.

The chain is built from TRBV3-1 and TRBJ2-7; TCRdb designates TRBD1, a call that cannot be tested without DNA. The source material was blood T cells: a sorted CD56 or NKG2C T cell subset, CD4+ or CD8+ T cells, or bulk PBMC T cells (not recorded which). The TCR was taken from a woman aged 45-65 years in good health. CDR3 sequence: CASSPGDRRTYEQYF.